This is a list of T cell receptor beta chains from one sample in a study of technical replicates of blood from several donors. Using immunoSEQ multiplex PCR, the repertoire was profiled, and TCRdb retains in-frame clones only, with some absent. The sample has some 74,000 clones, around 89% seen once. Specimen: T cells isolated from PBMCs. The source of these receptors is a human donor in good health. The CDR3 runs from the conserved cysteine through the conserved F or W. D genes are given only for firm matches.

v_gene	d_gene	j_gene	CDR3nt	CDR3aa
TRBV6-1	TRBD2	TRBJ2-3	TGTGCCAGCAGTGAACGGCCGACTAGCGGGATAGATACGCAGTATTTT	CASSERPTSGIDTQYF
TRBV19	TRBD1	TRBJ1-5	TGTGCCAGTACCATGACAGGGGAGGGTTCTCAGCCCCAGCATTTT	CASTMTGEGSQPQHF
TRBV13	TRBD1	TRBJ2-1	TGTGCCAGCAGCATCGACAGGGGCCAGTTCTTC	CASSIDRGQFF
TRBV6-6	TRBD1	TRBJ1-1	TGTGCCAGCAGTTACAACCGACCAGGGGGCAGGACTGAAGCTTTCTTT	CASSYNRPGGRTEAFF
TRBV6-6	NA	TRBJ2-1	TGTGCCAGCATTGGTAGCGGATACAATGAGCAGTTCTTC	CASIGSGYNEQFF
TRBV5-1	TRBD1	TRBJ2-1	TGCGCCAGCAGCCCGGGACAGGGAGGACTAAACAATGAGCAGTTCTTC	CASSPGQGGLNNEQFF
TRBV19	NA	TRBJ2-1	TGTGCCAGTAGTCCGAGCCCCAATGAGCAGTTCTTC	CASSPSPNEQFF
TRBV7-9	NA	TRBJ2-7	TGTGCCAGCAGCCCCAGCGGCGTAGAGTCCTACGAGCAGTACTTC	CASSPSGVESYEQYF
TRBV19	TRBD2	TRBJ2-1	TGTGCCAGTAGTGGGGCGGGAGAGGGGACCTACAATGAGCAGTTCTTC	CASSGAGEGTYNEQFF
TRBV13	NA	TRBJ2-7	TGTGCCAGCAGATTGATAGGGCAGGGTACCTACGAGCAGTACTTC	CASRLIGQGTYEQYF